This entry lists 27 T cell receptor beta chains sequenced from one sample in a study of tumor-infiltrating lymphocytes in localized non-small cell lung cancer. The assay was immunoSEQ multiplex PCR, and TCRdb's table has in-frame clones only and misses some. Of 9,500 or so clones in the sample, approximately 72% are singletons; the top ten hold 19%. The material sequenced was uninvolved lung tissue not adjacent to the tumor. These TCRs come from a human donor with non-small cell lung cancer.

The chain is built from TRBV30 and TRBJ2-7; possibly TRBD1 for D (6 bases). V was pared by 5 bases and J by 2 bases, with 10 bases between. The CDR3 loop spans 12 amino acids. Germline V CDR1 and CDR2: GTSNPN, SVGIG (reference sequence). The CDR3 nucleotides read TGTGCCTGGTCAGGGGCCCCCTACGAGCAGTACTTC. Its protein product is CAWSGAPYEQYF.

The chain uses TRBV4-1 and TRBJ2-3; D may be TRBD1 (6 bases). Looked up from germline, CDR1 is MGHRA and CDR2 is YSYEKL. This CDR3 has 17 amino acids. V lost 4 bases and J lost 2, with 19 bases in between. The CDR3 DNA reads TGCGCCAGCAGCCCTACCCAAGGACAGCGAAACACAGATACGCAGTATTTT. This encodes CASSPTQGQRNTDTQYF.

The rearrangement links TRBV7-8 to TRBJ1-1, with 10 bases fitting TRBD1. CDR3 size: 15 residues. Unmatched junction bases numbered 5, after V lost 5 bases and J lost 2 bases. CDR1 and CDR2 (germline): SGHVS, FQNEAQ. The CDR3 coding sequence is TGTGCCAGCAGCCGGGACAGGGGCGATAACACTGAAGCTTTCTTT. It encodes CASSRDRGDNTEAFF.

This clone has a handful of counts. This rearrangement joins TRBV5-6 to TRBJ2-3, with TRBD1 matching over 8 bases. V lost 4 bases, J lost 2 bases, and 6 bases stayed unmatched. Germline V gene lookup returns CDR1 SGHDT and CDR2 YYEEEE. CDR3 length: 15 residues. This CDR3 reads CASSTGQGYTDTQYF. The CDR3 DNA reads TGTGCCAGCAGCACAGGACAGGGATACACAGATACGCAGTATTTT.

The chain has TRBV19 and TRBJ2-7; D gene unclear. Germline V gives CDR1 LNHDA, CDR2 SQIVND (reference sequence). Trimming cost V 5 bases and J 0 bases, with 8 bases left between them. The CDR3 consists of 13 residues. In DNA, the CDR3 is TGTGCCAGTAGTTTCAGTAACTCCTACGAGCAGTACTTC. Translating it yields CASSFSNSYEQYF.

In this sample, this clone turned up a few times. The chain is built from TRBV27 and TRBJ1-5; D ambiguous. V was cut by 2 bases and J by 6 bases, with 14 bases left in between. Looked up from germline, CDR1 is MNHEY and CDR2 is SMNVEV (reference sequence). The CDR3 length is 15 residues. This CDR3 is CASSLGRDRTQPQHF. The CDR3 DNA follows: TGTGCCAGCAGTTTAGGAAGAGATCGGACTCAGCCCCAGCATTTT.

The chain is built from TRBV5-1 and TRBJ2-3; D is unclear. V gave up 1 base and J gave up 4 bases, with 4 bases separating them. Germline CDR1 and CDR2: SGHRS and YFSETQ. This CDR3 contains 12 residues. CDR3 amino acids: CASSLLADTQYF. Here the CDR3 DNA reads TGCGCCAGCAGCTTGCTAGCAGATACGCAGTATTTT.

This clone was observed a few times. This rearrangement joins TRBV6-1 to TRBJ1-2; D gene uncertain. Germline assignment: CDR1 MNHNS and CDR2 SASEGT. V was cut by 5 bases and J by 4 bases, with 11 bases left in between. The CDR3 runs 13 residues. CDR3 in amino acids: CASSHAAVYGYTF. In DNA, the CDR3 is TGTGCCAGCAGTCATGCGGCAGTCTATGGCTACACCTTC.

The chain joins TRBV6-5 to TRBJ2-7, with TRBD2 matching 7 bases. The junction had 4 bases not matched to a gene; V was cut back by 2 bases and J by 6 bases. Per germline, CDR1 MNHEY and CDR2 SVGAGI. The length of the CDR3 is 13 residues. The chain's CDR3 is CASSYQRESEQYF. The CDR3, as DNA: TGTGCCAGCAGTTACCAGCGGGAAAGCGAGCAGTACTTC.

The sample holds a few counts of this clone. This chain joins TRBV6-1 and TRBJ1-2, with a weak D call TRBD1 (5 bases). The V end lost 1 base, the J end lost 5 bases, and 20 bases lay between the germline ends. Germline V gene lookup returns CDR1 MNHNS and CDR2 SASEGT. CDR3 size: 17 residues. The CDR3, as DNA: TGTGCCAGCAGTGAAGTCCGGCAGGGAAGAAAAACATATGGCTACACCTTC. The encoded protein is CASSEVRQGRKTYGYTF.

The chain recombines TRBV29-1 with TRBJ2-3; D unresolved. There are 10 residues in the CDR3. Trimming pared 3 bases from V and 12 bases from J, leaving 10 bases between. Germline values: CDR1 SQVTM, CDR2 ANQGSEA. CDR3 amino acids: CSVDGAPQYF. The DNA for the CDR3 is TGCAGCGTTGACGGCGCGCCCCAGTATTTT.

The gene calls are TRBV29-1 and TRBJ2-7; TRBD1 agrees at 7 bases. The germline CDR1 and CDR2 sequences are SQVTM and ANQGSEA. After removal of 4 bases from V and 4 bases from J, the junction contained 7 bases not matched to a gene. The CDR3 runs 13 residues. CDR3 in amino acids: CSVGGTASYEQYF. The CDR3 DNA follows: TGCAGCGTTGGTGGGACAGCCTCTTACGAGCAGTACTTC.

The gene calls are TRBV2 and TRBJ2-7, with TRBD2 matching over 8 bases. In germline, CDR1 is SNHLY, CDR2 FYNNEI. The CDR3 extends over 15 amino acids. V shed 1 base, J shed 2 bases, and the junction held 4 bases outside the gene matches. This CDR3 reads CASSEEAGGTYEQYF. DNA of the CDR3: TGTGCCAGCAGTGAAGAGGCGGGGGGAACCTACGAGCAGTACTTC.

The rearrangement joins TRBV28 to TRBJ2-2; D may correspond to TRBD1 or TRBD2 (6 bases each). Germline lookup yields CDR1 MDHEN and CDR2 SYDVKM. This CDR3 spans 13 amino acids. V was shortened by 8 bases and J by 8 bases, with 15 bases between the two germline ends. The CDR3 region is CASEGGLWGELFF. Written as DNA, the CDR3 is TGTGCCAGCGAAGGGGGGCTCTGGGGGGAGCTGTTTTTT.

V and J are TRBV5-4 and TRBJ1-6; TRBD1 matches 9 bases. CDR1 SGHNT and CDR2 YYREEE come from the germline V gene (reference sequence). The junction had 8 bases not matched to a gene; V was cut back by 5 bases and J by 5 bases. The CDR3 length is 16 residues. The CDR3, as DNA: TGTGCCAGCAGTACAGGGGGCGGACTACATAATTCACCCCTCCACTTT. Its translation is CASSTGGGLHNSPLHF.

The chain couples TRBV6-6 to TRBJ1-1, with D possibly being TRBD1 (6 bases). V shed 7 bases and J shed 3 bases, with 21 bases lying between them. Germline V gene lookup returns CDR1 MNHNY and CDR2 SVGAGI (reference sequence). The length of the CDR3 is 16 residues. Here the CDR3 DNA reads TGTGCCAGCATCCCCCGGGGGGGGCCCTTCGACACTGAAGCTTTCTTT. Its protein is CASIPRGGPFDTEAFF.

The chain is built from TRBV6-1 and TRBJ2-7; D perhaps matches TRBD1 (7 bases). Germline CDR1 MNHNS, CDR2 SASEGT. V was cut by 1 base and J by 7 bases, with 14 bases left in between. CDR3 size: 14 residues. The CDR3 region is CASSEVGGGKEQYF. CDR3 coding DNA: TGTGCCAGCAGTGAAGTAGGGGGCGGGAAAGAGCAGTACTTC.

The chain uses TRBV2 and TRBJ1-2, with a tentative D call TRBD1 (5 bases). Germline V gives CDR1 SNHLY, CDR2 FYNNEI. V lost 10 bases, J lost 2 bases, and 11 bases lay in between. The CDR3 runs 12 residues. This CDR3 is CAIGTANYGYTF. CDR3 in DNA: TGTGCCATTGGGACCGCAAACTATGGCTACACCTTC.

The chain has TRBV5-1 and TRBJ2-1; D tentatively reads TRBD1 or TRBD2 (6 bases each). This CDR3 has 16 amino acids. The V gene lost 6 bases and the J gene lost 8 bases, with 24 bases spanning the gap. Germline V gene lookup returns CDR1 SGHRS and CDR2 YFSETQ. The CDR3 DNA is TGCGCCAGCACGCCCTCGGCAGGGGAGGTAGTCCATGAGCAGTTCTTC. Encoded protein: CASTPSAGEVVHEQFF. Full variable domain (rest looked up from reference TRBV5-1 and TRBJ2-1): KAGVTQTPRYLIKTRGQQVTLSCSPISGHRSVSWYQQTPGQGLQFLFEYFSETQRNKGNFPGRFSGRQFSNSRSEMNVSTLELGDSALYLCASTPSAGEVVHEQFFGPGTRLTVL.

The J gene is TRBJ1-2, the V gene TRBV27; 8 bases are a match to TRBD1. The CDR3 runs to 13 residues. Germline CDR1 and CDR2: MNHEY and SMNVEV (reference sequence). Unmatched junction bases numbered 3, after V lost 2 bases and J lost 7 bases. CDR3 in DNA: TGTGCCAGCAGTTTAGCAGGGGGCTTTGGCTACACCTTC. Amino acid sequence: CASSLAGGFGYTF.

The V call is TRBV27, the J call TRBJ1-4; TRBD1 might be the D (6 bases). The germline V and J ends were trimmed by 3 bases and 8 bases, with 16 bases remaining between them. Germline V lookup: CDR1 MNHEY, CDR2 SMNVEV (reference sequence). The CDR3 covers 15 residues. The CDR3 DNA sequence: TGTGCCAGCAGTTTGCGGGGGGGGGCTGGGGAAAAACTGTTTTTT. It is translated as CASSLRGGAGEKLFF.

This sequence joins TRBV14 and TRBJ2-2, with a tentative D call TRBD1 (5 bases). CDR3 length: 14 amino acids. The germline gives CDR1 SGHDN, CDR2 FVKESK. Trimming removed 4 bases from V and 1 base from J, with 7 bases in between. CDR3 DNA: TGTGCCAGCAGCCTGGGGCGGAACACCGGGGAGCTGTTTTTT. It translates to CASSLGRNTGELFF.

This chain connects TRBV9 to TRBJ2-3; D gene unclear. This CDR3 has 15 residues. Germline V gene data show CDR1 as SGDLS and CDR2 as YYNGEE. Trimming took off 0 bases at V and 6 bases at J, with 14 bases between the two ends. CDR3 amino acids: CASSVGVVSTDTQYF. The CDR3 DNA sequence: TGTGCCAGCAGCGTAGGTGTGGTTTCGACGGATACGCAGTATTTT.

The rearrangement links TRBV9 to TRBJ1-5; TRBD1 is a possible D gene (5 bases). Between the trimmed V and J ends, which lost 0 bases and 2 bases, there was a span of 9 bases. The CDR3 is 15 amino acids. Looked up from germline, CDR1 is SGDLS and CDR2 is YYNGEE. Here the CDR3 reads CASSVGGIGNQPQHF. The CDR3, as DNA: TGTGCCAGCAGCGTAGGGGGCATCGGCAATCAGCCCCAGCATTTT.

The rearrangement joins TRBV9 to TRBJ2-7, with TRBD2 matching over 13 bases. This CDR3 is built from 15 residues. V shed 2 bases and J 7 bases; nucleotides not matched to a gene: 6. CDR1 SGDLS and CDR2 YYNGEE come from the germline V gene. This CDR3 reads CASSVGTSGAGEQYF. DNA of the CDR3: TGTGCCAGCAGCGTGGGGACTAGCGGGGCAGGGGAGCAGTACTTC.

This sequence joins TRBV7-9 and TRBJ1-2; a weak D match, TRBD1 (6 bases). Germline V gene sequence: CDR1 SEHNR, CDR2 FQNEAQ (reference sequence). This CDR3 comprises 14 residues. V shed 6 bases and J shed 2 bases, with 13 bases lying between them. The chain's CDR3 is CASSTGHSNYGYTF. For the CDR3, the DNA is TGTGCCAGCAGTACGGGACACTCAAACTATGGCTACACCTTC.

In this sample, this clone turned up a few times. The V and J genes are TRBV28 and TRBJ1-1; the match to TRBD1 covers 8 bases. Germline CDR1 and CDR2: MDHEN and SYDVKM. The CDR3 extends over 15 amino acids. The V gene end was trimmed by 6 bases and the J gene end by 5 bases; junction bases not matched to a gene: 11. The CDR3 DNA is TGTGCCAGCAGCCCACATGGACAGGGAGTGACTGAAGCTTTCTTT. Translation: CASSPHGQGVTEAFF.